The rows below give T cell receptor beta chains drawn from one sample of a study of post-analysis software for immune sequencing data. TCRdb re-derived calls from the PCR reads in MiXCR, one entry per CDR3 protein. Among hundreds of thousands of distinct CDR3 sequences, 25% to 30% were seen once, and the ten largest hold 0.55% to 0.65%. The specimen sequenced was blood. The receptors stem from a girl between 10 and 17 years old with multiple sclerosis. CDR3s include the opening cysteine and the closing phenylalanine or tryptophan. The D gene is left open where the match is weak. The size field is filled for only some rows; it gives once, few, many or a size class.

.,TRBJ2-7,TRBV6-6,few,TGTGCCAGCAGCCACGTGCCTAGCGCGCAGTACTTC,CASSHVPSAQYF
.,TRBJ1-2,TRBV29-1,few,TGCAGCGTTGTTGGTTCGGGCCAACTATATGGCTACACCTTC,CSVVGSGQLYGYTF
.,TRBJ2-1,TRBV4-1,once,TGCGCCAGCAGCCATGGGGAAGAGCCGTACTACAATGAGCAGTTCTTC,CASSHGEEPYYNEQFF
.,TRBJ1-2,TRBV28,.,TGTGCCAGCAGTTCCGTCGGAGCTCCTAACTATGGCTACACCTTC,CASSSVGAPNYGYTF
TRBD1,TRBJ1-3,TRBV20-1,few,TGCAGTGCTAGAGGGAGGGGGCTCGGAAACACCATATATTTT,CSARGRGLGNTIYF
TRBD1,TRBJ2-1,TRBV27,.,TGTGCCAGCAGTCAACTCAGAGGGGGCCTTTTCTCCTACAATGAGCAGTTCTTC,CASSQLRGGLFSYNEQFF
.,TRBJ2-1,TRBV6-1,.,TGTGCCAGCAGCGAGGGACCGACGTTCTACAATGAGCAGTTCTTC,CASSEGPTFYNEQFF
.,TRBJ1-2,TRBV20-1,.,TGCAGTGCAATGGGGACACGCTATGGCTACACCTTC,CSAMGTRYGYTF
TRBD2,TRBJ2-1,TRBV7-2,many,TGTGCCAGCAGCTTAGTAGTCGGGGACTATATCTACAATGAGCAGTTCTTC,CASSLVVGDYIYNEQFF
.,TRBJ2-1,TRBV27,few,TGTGCCAGCAGTCCGGGCCGGGGGCAGTTCTTC,CASSPGRGQFF
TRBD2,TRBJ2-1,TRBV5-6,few,TGTGCCAGCACCCCATTGGGGGGGACCAATGAGCAGTTCTTC,CASTPLGGTNEQFF
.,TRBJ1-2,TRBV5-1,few,TGCGCCAGCAGCTGGGAAGGTCTTAACTATGGCTACACCTTC,CASSWEGLNYGYTF
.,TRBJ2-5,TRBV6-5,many,TGTGCCAGCAGTTGGGGCGGGGAACAAGAGACCCAGTACTTC,CASSWGGEQETQYF
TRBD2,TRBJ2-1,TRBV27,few,TGTGCCAGCAGCCATAGCGGGAGGGGTTTACATGAGCAGTTCTTC,CASSHSGRGLHEQFF
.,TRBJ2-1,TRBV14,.,TGTGCCAGCAGCCAAGATCGTTATGGGGGTTCTCAGTTCTTC,CASSQDRYGGSQFF
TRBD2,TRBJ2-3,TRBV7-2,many,TGTGCCAGCAGCTTAGTCCGCCTAGCGGCGGGCACAGATACGCAGTATTTT,CASSLVRLAAGTDTQYF
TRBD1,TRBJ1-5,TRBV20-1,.,TGCAGTGCAAGGACAGGCCTGGCCAATCAGTCCCAGCATTTT,CSARTGLANQSQHF
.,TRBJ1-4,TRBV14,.,TGTGCCAGCAGCCAAGTGGCCAGGGGTGAAAAACTGTTTTTT,CASSQVARGEKLFF
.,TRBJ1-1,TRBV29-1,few,TGCAGCGTTGAGAGGGCTGGGGACACTGAAGCTTTCTTT,CSVERAGDTEAFF
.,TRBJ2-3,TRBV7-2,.,TGTGCCAGCAGCTTAGCGCGGGTTACCCCGGTAGATACGCAGTATTTT,CASSLARVTPVDTQYF
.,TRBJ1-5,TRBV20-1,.,TGCAGTGCTCGGGCAGTCCATCAGCCCCAGCATTTT,CSARAVHQPQHF
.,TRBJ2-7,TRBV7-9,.,TGTGCCAGCAGCTTAGCGGGAGTCGCCTACGAGCAGTACTTC,CASSLAGVAYEQYF
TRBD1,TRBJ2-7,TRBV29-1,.,TGCAGCGCTCTCCCCACGTTGGGACAGGGGTCCTACGAGCAGTACTTC,CSALPTLGQGSYEQYF
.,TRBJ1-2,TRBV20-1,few,TGCAGTGTCATTGTACAGGAGGGAGGCTACACCTTC,CSVIVQEGGYTF
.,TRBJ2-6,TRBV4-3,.,TGCGCCAGCAGCCGGACGGCTTCTGGGGCCAACGTCCTGGCTTTC,CASSRTASGANVLAF